By share, the clone carrying this T cell receptor beta chain ranks as medium-sized (0.01 to 0.1%). No antigen is known for it. Treatment given: approximately 9-day PBMC culture with coronavirus spike peptide pools or control peptides (ViraFEST assay). Cultures used more than 1.5 million PBMCs per well, 10 IU/ml IL-2 and 8 to 10 ug/ml peptides. The data stem from a study of vaccination and CD4 T cells after COVID-19. J was trimmed by 3 bases and V by 6 bases; bases with no gene match: 13. CDR3 size: 18 residues. CDR1 MNHNS and CDR2 SASEGT come from the germline V gene. Cultured CD4+ T cell DNA underwent sequencing with the Oncomine TCR Beta short-read assay. One entry per CDR3 protein results from TCRdb running MiXCR on the PCR reads. The data hold around 15,000 distinct CDR3 sequences, with roughly 50% observed a single time.

The clonotype originates from a human donor who had recovered from COVID-19. The rearrangement links TRBV6-1 to TRBJ2-1; 11 positions agree with TRBD2. Sequencing was done on a sample of CD4+ T cells from blood, cultured in vitro. The CDR3 protein is CASRGVTSGAWGYNEQFF. CDR3 nucleotides: TGTGCCAGCAGGGGGGTGACTAGCGGGGCATGGGGCTACAATGAGCAGTTCTTC.